Listed below are T cell receptor beta chains from one sample, sequenced in a study of blood T cell repertoires in COVID-19. TCRdb keeps only in-frame clones here, not all; method: immunoSEQ multiplex PCR. The sample yields 250,000 to 300,000 clones, less than 90% seen once. Sequenced: peripheral blood. The receptors come from a woman in her 30s with COVID-19, enrolled during active disease. Both conserved end residues are part of each CDR3. A D gene is named only where the DNA matches it firmly. Only some rows state a clone size, as once, few, many or a class for expanded clones.

j_call: TRBJ1-5; d_call: TRBD1; clone_size: NA; v_call: TRBV18; cdr3_aa: CASSGQGSQPQHF; cdr3_nt: TGTGCCAGCTCAGGACAGGGTAGTCAGCCCCAGCATTTT
j_call: TRBJ2-7; d_call: NA; clone_size: NA; v_call: TRBV5-1; cdr3_aa: CASSSGNTYEQYF; cdr3_nt: TGCGCCAGCAGCTCCGGGAACACATACGAGCAGTACTTC
j_call: TRBJ1-2; d_call: TRBD1; clone_size: NA; v_call: TRBV4-1; cdr3_aa: CASSQGAGGINYGYTF; cdr3_nt: TGCGCCAGCAGCCAGGGGGCAGGGGGGATTAACTATGGCTACACCTTC
j_call: TRBJ2-7; d_call: NA; clone_size: once; v_call: TRBV5-1; cdr3_aa: CASSPGQGMTYEQYF; cdr3_nt: TGCGCCAGCAGCCCCGGGCAGGGGATGACCTACGAGCAGTACTTC
j_call: TRBJ1-2; d_call: TRBD1; clone_size: NA; v_call: TRBV5-4; cdr3_aa: CASSSASRQGHSGYTF; cdr3_nt: TGTGCCAGCAGCTCGGCCTCACGACAGGGACACAGTGGCTACACCTTC
j_call: TRBJ2-5; d_call: TRBD2; clone_size: NA; v_call: TRBV2; cdr3_aa: CASSEPTSGGQETQYF; cdr3_nt: TGTGCCAGCAGCGAACCGACTAGCGGGGGCCAAGAGACCCAGTACTTC
j_call: TRBJ1-2; d_call: NA; clone_size: NA; v_call: TRBV4-2; cdr3_aa: CASSQDLTGGSYGYTF; cdr3_nt: TGTGCCAGCAGCCAAGATCTGACGGGGGGATCTTATGGCTACACCTTC
j_call: TRBJ1-2; d_call: TRBD1; clone_size: NA; v_call: TRBV2; cdr3_aa: CASRGGAGGYTF; cdr3_nt: TGTGCCAGCAGAGGGGGCGCGGGAGGCTACACCTTC
j_call: TRBJ2-7; d_call: TRBD1; clone_size: NA; v_call: TRBV19; cdr3_aa: CASSIGQGASYEQYF; cdr3_nt: TGTGCCAGTAGTATCGGGCAGGGGGCATCCTACGAGCAGTACTTC
j_call: TRBJ2-7; d_call: NA; clone_size: NA; v_call: TRBV5-1; cdr3_aa: CASSADLRGEQYF; cdr3_nt: TGCGCCAGCAGCGCGGACCTGAGAGGGGAGCAGTACTTC
j_call: TRBJ2-1; d_call: TRBD2; clone_size: NA; v_call: TRBV27; cdr3_aa: CASSSTSDEQFF; cdr3_nt: TGTGCCAGCAGTTCAACTAGCGATGAGCAGTTCTTC
j_call: TRBJ1-1; d_call: NA; clone_size: NA; v_call: TRBV3-1/TRBV3-2; cdr3_aa: CASRGGAEAFF; cdr3_nt: TGTGCCAGCAGGGGGGGGGCAGAAGCTTTCTTT
j_call: TRBJ1-3; d_call: NA; clone_size: once; v_call: TRBV5-6; cdr3_aa: CASSLGGALGNTIYF; cdr3_nt: TGTGCCAGCAGCCTCGGGGGGGCTCTTGGAAACACCATATATTTT
j_call: TRBJ2-3; d_call: NA; clone_size: NA; v_call: TRBV5-4; cdr3_aa: CASKEGGQDTQYF; cdr3_nt: TGTGCCAGCAAGGAGGGGGGGCAGGATACGCAGTATTTT
j_call: TRBJ2-3; d_call: NA; clone_size: NA; v_call: TRBV6-5; cdr3_aa: CASSRLGAQYF; cdr3_nt: TGTGCCAGCTCCCGACTAGGTGCGCAGTATTTT
j_call: TRBJ2-2; d_call: NA; clone_size: NA; v_call: TRBV5-5; cdr3_aa: CASSLDGTTWSLNTGELFF; cdr3_nt: TGTGCCAGCAGCTTGGATGGAACAACTTGGAGCTTAAACACCGGGGAGCTGTTTTTT
j_call: TRBJ2-1; d_call: TRBD2; clone_size: NA; v_call: TRBV7-9; cdr3_aa: CAYGTSGGEYNEQFF; cdr3_nt: TGTGCCTACGGGACTAGCGGGGGGGAATACAATGAGCAGTTCTTC
j_call: TRBJ2-1; d_call: TRBD1; clone_size: NA; v_call: TRBV11-2; cdr3_aa: CASSSSTGVIGEQFF; cdr3_nt: TGTGCCAGCAGCTCGTCGACAGGGGTGATAGGTGAGCAGTTCTTC
j_call: TRBJ1-3; d_call: TRBD1; clone_size: NA; v_call: TRBV4-1; cdr3_aa: CASSHAGTGRNTIYF; cdr3_nt: TGCGCCAGCAGCCATGCCGGGACAGGCAGAAACACCATATATTTT
j_call: TRBJ2-6; d_call: NA; clone_size: NA; v_call: TRBV3-1/TRBV3-2; cdr3_aa: CASSLSLRAGANVLTF; cdr3_nt: TGTGCCAGCAGCCTATCTCTCCGGGCTGGGGCCAACGTCCTGACTTTC
j_call: TRBJ2-1; d_call: NA; clone_size: NA; v_call: TRBV9; cdr3_aa: CASSTVLSHEQFF; cdr3_nt: TGTGCCAGCAGCACGGTCCTGAGTCATGAGCAGTTCTTC
j_call: TRBJ1-2; d_call: TRBD1; clone_size: NA; v_call: TRBV5-5; cdr3_aa: CASSALPTGGANYGYTF; cdr3_nt: TGTGCCAGCAGCGCCCTCCCGACAGGGGGAGCTAACTATGGCTACACCTTC
j_call: TRBJ1-5; d_call: TRBD1; clone_size: NA; v_call: TRBV6-4; cdr3_aa: CASSADRNQPQHF; cdr3_nt: TGTGCCAGCAGTGCGGACAGGAATCAGCCCCAGCATTTT
j_call: TRBJ2-1; d_call: NA; clone_size: once; v_call: TRBV6-1; cdr3_aa: CASSEFDEQFF; cdr3_nt: TGTGCCAGCAGTGAATTCGATGAGCAGTTCTTC
j_call: TRBJ2-7; d_call: TRBD1; clone_size: NA; v_call: TRBV19; cdr3_aa: CASSTQGYEQYF; cdr3_nt: TGTGCCAGTAGTACACAGGGGTACGAGCAGTACTTC
j_call: TRBJ2-7; d_call: TRBD1; clone_size: once; v_call: TRBV27; cdr3_aa: CASNDVGTGDHEQYF; cdr3_nt: TGTGCCAGCAATGATGTCGGGACAGGGGACCACGAGCAGTACTTC
j_call: TRBJ1-2; d_call: NA; clone_size: NA; v_call: TRBV5-1; cdr3_aa: CASSPLGGNYGYTF; cdr3_nt: TGCGCCAGCAGTCCCCTCGGGGGGAACTATGGCTACACCTTC
j_call: TRBJ1-3; d_call: NA; clone_size: NA; v_call: TRBV29-1; cdr3_aa: CSANAGGNTIYF; cdr3_nt: TGCAGCGCAAACGCGGGAGGAAACACCATATATTTT
j_call: TRBJ1-2; d_call: NA; clone_size: NA; v_call: TRBV7-9; cdr3_aa: CASSLKIGGSSTKNGYTF; cdr3_nt: TGTGCCAGCAGCTTAAAGATCGGGGGGTCCTCGACGAAGAATGGCTACACCTTC
j_call: TRBJ1-3; d_call: TRBD1; clone_size: NA; v_call: TRBV7-9; cdr3_aa: CASSLQGGRNTIYF; cdr3_nt: TGTGCCAGCAGCTTACAGGGGGGTAGAAACACCATATATTTT
j_call: TRBJ1-1; d_call: TRBD1; clone_size: NA; v_call: TRBV19; cdr3_aa: CASSTGGPEAFF; cdr3_nt: TGTGCCAGTAGTACAGGGGGCCCTGAAGCTTTCTTT
j_call: TRBJ2-5; d_call: NA; clone_size: once; v_call: TRBV3-1/TRBV3-2; cdr3_aa: CASSSPLASQETQYF; cdr3_nt: TGTGCCAGCAGCTCTCCCCTAGCGTCACAAGAGACCCAGTACTTC
j_call: TRBJ2-3; d_call: NA; clone_size: NA; v_call: TRBV2; cdr3_aa: CASRYTSDTQYF; cdr3_nt: TGTGCCAGCAGGTATACTAGCGATACGCAGTATTTT